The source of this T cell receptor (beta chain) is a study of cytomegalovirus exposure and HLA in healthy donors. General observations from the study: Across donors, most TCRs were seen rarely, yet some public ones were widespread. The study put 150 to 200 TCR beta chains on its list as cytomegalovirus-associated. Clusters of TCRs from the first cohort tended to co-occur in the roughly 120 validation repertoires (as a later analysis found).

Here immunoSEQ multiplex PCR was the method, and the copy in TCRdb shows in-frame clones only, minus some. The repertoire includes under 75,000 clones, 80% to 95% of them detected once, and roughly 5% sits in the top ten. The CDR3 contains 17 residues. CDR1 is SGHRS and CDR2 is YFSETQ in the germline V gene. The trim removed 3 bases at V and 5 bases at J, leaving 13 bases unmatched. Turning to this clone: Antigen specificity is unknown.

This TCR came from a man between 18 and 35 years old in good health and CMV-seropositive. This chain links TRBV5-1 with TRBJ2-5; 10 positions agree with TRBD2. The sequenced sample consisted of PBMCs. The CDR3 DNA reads TGCGCCAGCAGCTCAAGCATCCTAGCGGGAGCTCCGGAGACCCAGTACTTC. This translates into CASSSSILAGAPETQYF. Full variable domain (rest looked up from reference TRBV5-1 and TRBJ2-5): KAGVTQTPRYLIKTRGQQVTLSCSPISGHRSVSWYQQTPGQGLQFLFEYFSETQRNKGNFPGRFSGRQFSNSRSEMNVSTLELGDSALYLCASSSSILAGAPETQYFGPGTRLLVL.